These T cell receptor beta chains were read from a single sample in a study of blood T cell repertoires in COVID-19. Using immunoSEQ multiplex PCR, the repertoire was profiled, and TCRdb retains in-frame clones only, with some absent. This sample has nearly 350,000 clones, with roughly 90% found just once. Sample: peripheral blood. These receptor sequences come from a woman in her 70s with COVID-19, enrolled during active disease. Each CDR3 is given with its conserved first and last residue. Fields, in order: V gene, J gene, clone size, D gene, CDR3 protein, CDR3 DNA. D genes are given only for firm matches. The size of a clone is reported for some rows only, either as once, few or many, or as a class for expanded clones.

V gene: TRBV5-8
J gene: TRBJ1-2
clone size: once
D gene: NA
CDR3 protein: CASSLGGPYGYTF
CDR3 DNA: TGTGCCAGCAGCTTGGGAGGGCCCTATGGCTACACCTTC

V gene: TRBV6-6
J gene: TRBJ2-7
clone size: NA
D gene: TRBD1
CDR3 protein: CASSSSFGTGFYEQYF
CDR3 DNA: TGTGCCAGCAGTTCCTCGTTCGGGACAGGGTTCTACGAGCAGTACTTC

V gene: TRBV4-1
J gene: TRBJ1-2
clone size: NA
D gene: NA
CDR3 protein: CASSQAGYYGYTF
CDR3 DNA: TGCGCCAGCAGCCAAGCGGGGTACTATGGCTACACCTTC

V gene: TRBV7-9
J gene: TRBJ1-6
clone size: once
D gene: TRBD1
CDR3 protein: CASSPRDSFNSPLHF
CDR3 DNA: TGTGCCAGCAGCCCCAGGGACAGCTTCAATTCACCCCTCCACTTT

V gene: TRBV29-1
J gene: TRBJ1-1
clone size: once
D gene: TRBD1
CDR3 protein: CSALQGARTEAFF
CDR3 DNA: TGCAGCGCCTTACAGGGGGCGCGCACTGAAGCTTTCTTT

V gene: TRBV12-3/TRBV12-4
J gene: TRBJ1-2
clone size: NA
D gene: NA
CDR3 protein: CASSLSTGRGYTF
CDR3 DNA: TGTGCCAGCAGTTTAAGTACAGGGAGAGGCTACACCTTC

V gene: TRBV7-8
J gene: TRBJ1-1
clone size: NA
D gene: NA
CDR3 protein: CASSLVEGAEAFF
CDR3 DNA: TGTGCCAGCAGCTTAGTAGAAGGGGCTGAAGCTTTCTTT

V gene: TRBV28
J gene: TRBJ1-2
clone size: NA
D gene: TRBD1
CDR3 protein: CASSPLDRVGYTF
CDR3 DNA: TGTGCCAGCAGTCCCCTGGACAGGGTTGGCTACACCTTC

V gene: TRBV2
J gene: TRBJ1-2
clone size: many
D gene: TRBD1
CDR3 protein: CASSLQGNQYGYTF
CDR3 DNA: TGTGCCAGCAGCTTACAGGGGAACCAATATGGCTACACCTTC

V gene: TRBV19
J gene: TRBJ1-2
clone size: NA
D gene: NA
CDR3 protein: CASSREGGGYTF
CDR3 DNA: TGTGCCAGTAGCCGAGAGGGCGGTGGCTACACCTTC

V gene: TRBV7-2
J gene: TRBJ1-2
clone size: NA
D gene: TRBD1
CDR3 protein: CASSLVPGGSHGYTF
CDR3 DNA: TGTGCCAGCAGCTTAGTTCCAGGGGGCTCCCATGGCTACACCTTC

V gene: TRBV9
J gene: TRBJ2-2
clone size: NA
D gene: TRBD2
CDR3 protein: CASSVGLADTGELFF
CDR3 DNA: TGTGCCAGCAGCGTCGGACTAGCGGACACCGGGGAGCTGTTTTTT

V gene: TRBV9
J gene: TRBJ1-2
clone size: once
D gene: NA
CDR3 protein: CASSSTRRGYTF
CDR3 DNA: TGTGCCAGCAGCTCGACCCGGAGGGGCTACACCTTC

V gene: TRBV4-3
J gene: TRBJ2-1
clone size: NA
D gene: TRBD1
CDR3 protein: CASSRDSYNEQFF
CDR3 DNA: TGCGCCAGCAGCCGGGACAGCTACAATGAGCAGTTCTTC

V gene: TRBV6-6
J gene: TRBJ1-5
clone size: NA
D gene: NA
CDR3 protein: CASSSRQPYSNQPQHF
CDR3 DNA: TGTGCCAGCAGTTCCCGACAGCCATATAGCAATCAGCCCCAGCATTTT

V gene: TRBV6-5
J gene: TRBJ2-7
clone size: many
D gene: NA
CDR3 protein: CASSYSEYSYEQYF
CDR3 DNA: TGTGCCAGCAGTTACTCGGAGTACTCCTACGAGCAGTACTTC

V gene: TRBV29-1
J gene: TRBJ1-2
clone size: NA
D gene: TRBD1
CDR3 protein: CSVVTGTGGHGYTF
CDR3 DNA: TGCAGCGTCGTTACCGGGACAGGGGGCCATGGCTACACCTTC

V gene: TRBV6-1
J gene: TRBJ1-3
clone size: NA
D gene: NA
CDR3 protein: CASSERPTDTGNTIYF
CDR3 DNA: TGTGCCAGCAGTGAACGGCCGACAGATACTGGAAACACCATATATTTT

V gene: TRBV19
J gene: TRBJ1-3
clone size: NA
D gene: NA
CDR3 protein: CASSTPGGGRGKGNTIYF
CDR3 DNA: TGTGCCAGTAGTACCCCGGGCGGTGGCAGGGGAAAAGGAAACACCATATATTTT

V gene: TRBV12-5
J gene: TRBJ1-5
clone size: few
D gene: NA
CDR3 protein: CASGLVEDGASFSNQPQHF
CDR3 DNA: TGTGCTAGTGGTTTGGTGGAAGACGGAGCCTCTTTTAGCAATCAGCCCCAGCATTTT

V gene: TRBV15
J gene: TRBJ1-2
clone size: NA
D gene: NA
CDR3 protein: CATSRVAGEGGYTF
CDR3 DNA: TGTGCCACCAGCAGAGTGGCAGGGGAAGGTGGCTACACCTTC

V gene: TRBV24-1
J gene: TRBJ1-3
clone size: NA
D gene: TRBD1
CDR3 protein: CATSDATGTGNTIYF
CDR3 DNA: TGTGCCACCAGTGACGCGACAGGGACTGGAAACACCATATATTTT

V gene: TRBV2
J gene: TRBJ1-4
clone size: few
D gene: NA
CDR3 protein: CASSRVHNEKLFF
CDR3 DNA: TGTGCCAGCAGTCGAGTGCATAATGAAAAACTGTTTTTT

V gene: TRBV9
J gene: TRBJ2-7
clone size: NA
D gene: NA
CDR3 protein: CASSVGRAMDEQYF
CDR3 DNA: TGTGCCAGCAGCGTAGGCAGGGCTATGGACGAGCAGTACTTC

V gene: TRBV27
J gene: TRBJ1-5
clone size: NA
D gene: NA
CDR3 protein: CASSFEGYSNQPQHF
CDR3 DNA: TGTGCCAGCAGTTTCGAGGGATATAGCAATCAGCCCCAGCATTTT

V gene: TRBV11-2
J gene: TRBJ2-1
clone size: NA
D gene: TRBD2
CDR3 protein: CASSTGLAGGLFYNEQFF
CDR3 DNA: TGTGCCAGCAGCACGGGGCTAGCGGGGGGGCTTTTCTACAATGAGCAGTTCTTC

V gene: TRBV13
J gene: TRBJ2-5
clone size: NA
D gene: TRBD1
CDR3 protein: CASSRNKGQDRETQYF
CDR3 DNA: TGTGCCAGCAGCCGAAACAAAGGACAGGACCGAGAGACCCAGTACTTC

V gene: TRBV7-2
J gene: TRBJ2-5
clone size: NA
D gene: TRBD2
CDR3 protein: CASSLTSGGARETQYF
CDR3 DNA: TGTGCCAGCAGCTTAACTAGCGGGGGGGCCCGGGAGACCCAGTACTTC

V gene: TRBV19
J gene: TRBJ1-5
clone size: NA
D gene: TRBD1
CDR3 protein: CASTRDRGGNQPQHF
CDR3 DNA: TGTGCCAGTACCAGGGACAGAGGAGGGAATCAGCCCCAGCATTTT

V gene: TRBV18
J gene: TRBJ1-2
clone size: NA
D gene: TRBD1
CDR3 protein: CASSPIGQGSRDGYTF
CDR3 DNA: TGTGCCAGCTCACCGATCGGACAGGGGAGTAGAGATGGCTACACCTTC

V gene: TRBV5-1
J gene: TRBJ1-2
clone size: NA
D gene: NA
CDR3 protein: CASTTEGVGNYGYTF
CDR3 DNA: TGCGCCAGCACGACAGAGGGGGTAGGGAACTATGGCTACACCTTC